This is a list of T cell receptor beta chains from one sample in a study of shared clonotypes between healthy human individuals. Using immunoSEQ multiplex PCR, the repertoire was profiled, and TCRdb retains in-frame clones only, with some absent. Here the sample spans 850,000 to 1,200,000 clones, approximately 68% being singletons. Sequencing used memory CD4+ T cells sorted from blood. The receptors here all came from a man younger than 35 in good health. Each CDR3 is given with its conserved first and last residue. A D gene is named only where the DNA matches it firmly. Only some rows state a clone size, as once, few, many or a class for expanded clones.

clone size: .
CDR3 length: 13
V gene: TRBV30
J gene: TRBJ2-2
D gene: .
CDR3 DNA: TGTGCCTGGAGGGTAGGGAACACCGGGGAGCTGTTTTTT
CDR3 protein: CAWRVGNTGELFF

clone size: .
CDR3 length: 13
V gene: TRBV29-1
J gene: TRBJ1-3
D gene: .
CDR3 DNA: TGCAGCGTTAAGGGGGACTCTGGAAACACCATATATTTT
CDR3 protein: CSVKGDSGNTIYF

clone size: .
CDR3 length: 12
V gene: TRBV6-6
J gene: TRBJ1-1
D gene: .
CDR3 DNA: TGTGCCAGCAGTTGGGAGAGGACTGAAGCTTTCTTT
CDR3 protein: CASSWERTEAFF

clone size: few
CDR3 length: 16
V gene: TRBV4-1
J gene: TRBJ2-7
D gene: .
CDR3 DNA: TGCGCCAGCAGCCAAGATACAGCGGGTAGTCCCTACGAGCAGTACTTC
CDR3 protein: CASSQDTAGSPYEQYF

clone size: .
CDR3 length: 15
V gene: TRBV7-9
J gene: TRBJ2-1
D gene: TRBD2
CDR3 DNA: TGTGCCAGCAGCCGTCTAGCGGGGGGGCGGAATGAGCAGTTCTTC
CDR3 protein: CASSRLAGGRNEQFF

clone size: .
CDR3 length: 13
V gene: TRBV5-1
J gene: TRBJ2-5
D gene: .
CDR3 DNA: TGCGCCAGCAGCCCCACCGGGCGAGAGACCCAGTACTTC
CDR3 protein: CASSPTGRETQYF

clone size: once
CDR3 length: 12
V gene: TRBV7-2
J gene: TRBJ2-7
D gene: .
CDR3 DNA: TGTGCCAGCAGCTTAGAAGCAAGGGAGCAGTACTTC
CDR3 protein: CASSLEAREQYF

clone size: .
CDR3 length: 15
V gene: TRBV6-6
J gene: TRBJ2-3
D gene: TRBD2
CDR3 DNA: TGTGCCAGCAGTTACTTAGGTCTAGCGGGAGATACGCAGTATTTT
CDR3 protein: CASSYLGLAGDTQYF

clone size: few
CDR3 length: 14
V gene: TRBV5-1
J gene: TRBJ2-3
D gene: .
CDR3 DNA: TGCGCCAGCAGCACAAACAGGGGCACAGATACGCAGTATTTT
CDR3 protein: CASSTNRGTDTQYF

clone size: .
CDR3 length: 13
V gene: TRBV2
J gene: TRBJ1-1
D gene: TRBD1
CDR3 DNA: TGTGCCAGCAGTAGGACAGGGCAAGGCGGAGCTTTCTTT
CDR3 protein: CASSRTGQGGAFF

clone size: many
CDR3 length: 13
V gene: TRBV18
J gene: TRBJ1-1
D gene: .
CDR3 DNA: TGTGCCAGCTCACCACAGGGTTACACTGAAGCTTTCTTT
CDR3 protein: CASSPQGYTEAFF

clone size: .
CDR3 length: 12
V gene: TRBV5-1
J gene: TRBJ1-1
D gene: .
CDR3 DNA: TGCGCCAGCAGCTTGGAAGGGACTGAAGCTTTCTTT
CDR3 protein: CASSLEGTEAFF

clone size: .
CDR3 length: 16
V gene: TRBV19
J gene: TRBJ2-2
D gene: .
CDR3 DNA: TGTGCCAGTACCCCGGTGCATGTTGTAACCGCCGGGGAGCTGTTTTTT
CDR3 protein: CASTPVHVVTAGELFF

clone size: .
CDR3 length: 17
V gene: TRBV11-2
J gene: TRBJ1-2
D gene: TRBD1
CDR3 DNA: TGTGCCAGCAGCTTAGAAGCTAAGACAGGGGGAGGTGTTGGCTACACCTTC
CDR3 protein: CASSLEAKTGGGVGYTF

clone size: .
CDR3 length: 14
V gene: TRBV25-1
J gene: TRBJ2-1
D gene: .
CDR3 DNA: TGTGCCAGCAGCCCCTCGCGGGCATACAATGAGCAGTTCTTC
CDR3 protein: CASSPSRAYNEQFF

clone size: .
CDR3 length: 15
V gene: TRBV6-6
J gene: TRBJ2-5
D gene: TRBD1
CDR3 DNA: TGTGCCAGCAGTTGGGGACAGGGGGCTACGGAGACCCAGTACTTC
CDR3 protein: CASSWGQGATETQYF

clone size: .
CDR3 length: 15
V gene: TRBV6-6
J gene: TRBJ1-5
D gene: .
CDR3 DNA: TGTGCCAGCAGTTACTCCGTCCAGAACAATCAGCCCCAGCATTTT
CDR3 protein: CASSYSVQNNQPQHF

clone size: few
CDR3 length: 16
V gene: TRBV18
J gene: TRBJ2-5
D gene: TRBD1
CDR3 DNA: TGTGCCAGCTCCACCTTAACCGGGACAGCTAAAGAGACCCAGTACTTC
CDR3 protein: CASSTLTGTAKETQYF

clone size: .
CDR3 length: 11
V gene: TRBV18
J gene: TRBJ2-7
D gene: .
CDR3 DNA: TGTGCCAGCTCCAGGGGTTACGAGCAGTACTTC
CDR3 protein: CASSRGYEQYF

clone size: .
CDR3 length: 12
V gene: TRBV18
J gene: TRBJ1-3
D gene: .
CDR3 DNA: TGTGCCAGCTTTCGAGCTGGAAACACCATATATTTT
CDR3 protein: CASFRAGNTIYF

clone size: .
CDR3 length: 15
V gene: TRBV7-3
J gene: TRBJ2-1
D gene: .
CDR3 DNA: TGTGCCAGCAGCTCGTTAGAGGGGAAATACAATGAGCAGTTCTTC
CDR3 protein: CASSSLEGKYNEQFF

clone size: .
CDR3 length: 13
V gene: TRBV5-3
J gene: TRBJ1-2
D gene: TRBD1
CDR3 DNA: TGTGCCAGAAGCTTTTCGGGGACAGGCGGCTACACCTTC
CDR3 protein: CARSFSGTGGYTF

clone size: .
CDR3 length: 16
V gene: TRBV7-9
J gene: TRBJ2-1
D gene: TRBD2
CDR3 DNA: TGTGCCAGCAGCTTATTAACTAGCGGGAGTCTCAATGAGCAGTTCTTC
CDR3 protein: CASSLLTSGSLNEQFF

clone size: .
CDR3 length: 13
V gene: TRBV27
J gene: TRBJ1-6
D gene: .
CDR3 DNA: TGTGCCAGCAGTTTATCCAAGAATTCACCCCTCCACTTT
CDR3 protein: CASSLSKNSPLHF

clone size: .
CDR3 length: 15
V gene: TRBV6-6
J gene: TRBJ1-5
D gene: .
CDR3 DNA: TGTGCCAGCAGTTACTCTGGGACCGCGAGGGAAGCCCAGCATTTT
CDR3 protein: CASSYSGTAREAQHF

clone size: .
CDR3 length: 16
V gene: TRBV2
J gene: TRBJ1-2
D gene: TRBD1
CDR3 DNA: TGTGCCAGCAGTGTCCCGGGACAGGGGTTCAACTATGGCTACACCTTC
CDR3 protein: CASSVPGQGFNYGYTF

clone size: .
CDR3 length: 15
V gene: TRBV6-1
J gene: TRBJ2-5
D gene: .
CDR3 DNA: TGTGCCAGCAGTGCAACGACCGTGGATGTGGAGACCCAGTACTTC
CDR3 protein: CASSATTVDVETQYF

clone size: .
CDR3 length: 15
V gene: TRBV5-1
J gene: TRBJ2-7
D gene: .
CDR3 DNA: TGCGCCAGCAGGATAGACGCCACCTCCTCCTACGAGCAGTACTTC
CDR3 protein: CASRIDATSSYEQYF

clone size: .
CDR3 length: 12
V gene: TRBV10-3
J gene: TRBJ2-2
D gene: .
CDR3 DNA: TGTGCCATCAGTGACGACACCGGGGAGCTGTTTTTT
CDR3 protein: CAISDDTGELFF

clone size: .
CDR3 length: 15
V gene: TRBV6-5
J gene: TRBJ1-5
D gene: .
CDR3 DNA: TGTGCCAGCAGTTACACCCAGGGGTCACGGGAGCCCCAGCATTTT
CDR3 protein: CASSYTQGSREPQHF

clone size: .
CDR3 length: 16
V gene: TRBV28
J gene: TRBJ1-6
D gene: .
CDR3 DNA: TGTGCCAGCAGTCCCCGACAGAGCTCCTATAATTCACCCCTCCACTTT
CDR3 protein: CASSPRQSSYNSPLHF

clone size: few
CDR3 length: 15
V gene: TRBV9
J gene: TRBJ2-2
D gene: .
CDR3 DNA: TGTGCCAGCAGCGAGACGACAACGAACACCGGGGAGCTGTTTTTT
CDR3 protein: CASSETTTNTGELFF

clone size: .
CDR3 length: 16
V gene: TRBV7-9
J gene: TRBJ1-4
D gene: .
CDR3 DNA: TGTGCCAGCAGCTTAGAGGAGAACAGCCTTAATGAAAAACTGTTTTTT
CDR3 protein: CASSLEENSLNEKLFF

clone size: many
CDR3 length: 15
V gene: TRBV5-4
J gene: TRBJ1-1
D gene: TRBD1
CDR3 DNA: TGTGCCAGCAGCTTGGCGACAGGGTGGGACACTGAAGCTTTCTTT
CDR3 protein: CASSLATGWDTEAFF

clone size: .
CDR3 length: 17
V gene: TRBV9
J gene: TRBJ2-5
D gene: .
CDR3 DNA: TGTGCCAGCAGCGCCCTCCCCCAATCGACTAGTCAAGAGACCCAGTACTTC
CDR3 protein: CASSALPQSTSQETQYF

clone size: once
CDR3 length: 15
V gene: TRBV5-1
J gene: TRBJ1-5
D gene: .
CDR3 DNA: TGCGCCAGCAGCTTGGACAGCCCTAGCAATCAGCCCCGGCATTTT
CDR3 protein: CASSLDSPSNQPRHF

clone size: .
CDR3 length: 14
V gene: TRBV6-6
J gene: TRBJ1-1
D gene: .
CDR3 DNA: TGTGCCAGCAGTTACCCGGAAGGGGCCACTGAAGCTTTCTTT
CDR3 protein: CASSYPEGATEAFF

clone size: .
CDR3 length: 17
V gene: TRBV29-1
J gene: TRBJ2-4
D gene: TRBD1
CDR3 DNA: TGCAGCGCCGACAGGGAAGGGTCGGGGCTAGCCAAAAACATTCAGTACTTC
CDR3 protein: CSADREGSGLAKNIQYF

clone size: few
CDR3 length: 15
V gene: TRBV28
J gene: TRBJ2-6
D gene: .
CDR3 DNA: TGTGCCAGCAGCCCAGGCCACTCTGGGGCCAACGTCCTGACTTTC
CDR3 protein: CASSPGHSGANVLTF

clone size: .
CDR3 length: 11
V gene: TRBV10-3
J gene: TRBJ2-1
D gene: .
CDR3 DNA: TGTGCCATCTTGGCGGGGAATGAGCAGTTCTTC
CDR3 protein: CAILAGNEQFF

clone size: .
CDR3 length: 15
V gene: TRBV21-1
J gene: TRBJ2-1
D gene: .
CDR3 DNA: TGTGCCAGCAGAGACGGACTAGCGACCTACAATGAGCAGTTCTTC
CDR3 protein: CASRDGLATYNEQFF

clone size: .
CDR3 length: 16
V gene: TRBV7-2
J gene: TRBJ2-1
D gene: .
CDR3 DNA: TGTGCCAGCAGCTTAGTTATAGGGAGCTCCTACAATGAGCAGTTCTTC
CDR3 protein: CASSLVIGSSYNEQFF

clone size: few
CDR3 length: 13
V gene: TRBV30
J gene: TRBJ2-7
D gene: TRBD1
CDR3 DNA: TGTGCCTGGAGTGTACTTTTGGGGACAGGGCCCATTTTC
CDR3 protein: CAWSVLLGTGPIF

clone size: .
CDR3 length: 15
V gene: TRBV30
J gene: TRBJ1-1
D gene: TRBD1
CDR3 DNA: TGTGCCTGCAGACAGGGGTCTTTTTCGAGCACTGAAGCTTTCTTT
CDR3 protein: CACRQGSFSSTEAFF

clone size: few
CDR3 length: 13
V gene: TRBV10-3
J gene: TRBJ2-3
D gene: .
CDR3 DNA: TGTGCCATCAGTGAGAGGGGCACAGATACGCAGTATTTT
CDR3 protein: CAISERGTDTQYF

clone size: few
CDR3 length: 14
V gene: TRBV28
J gene: TRBJ1-2
D gene: .
CDR3 DNA: TGTGCCAGCATCCCCGGGGGGTCCGTGGGGGGCTACACCTTC
CDR3 protein: CASIPGGSVGGYTF

clone size: once
CDR3 length: 13
V gene: TRBV18
J gene: TRBJ2-7
D gene: TRBD1
CDR3 DNA: TGTGCCAGCTCATCGGGACAGAAGTACGAGCAGTACTTC
CDR3 protein: CASSSGQKYEQYF

clone size: .
CDR3 length: 18
V gene: TRBV2
J gene: TRBJ2-3
D gene: TRBD2
CDR3 DNA: TGTGCCAGCAGTGAAGGGACTAGCGGGAGGGGGGCCCCAGATACGCAGTATTTT
CDR3 protein: CASSEGTSGRGAPDTQYF

clone size: once
CDR3 length: 16
V gene: TRBV19
J gene: TRBJ2-1
D gene: .
CDR3 DNA: TGTGCCAGTAGTATAGGGCTTGGTCGATCCTACAATGAGCAGTTCTTC
CDR3 protein: CASSIGLGRSYNEQFF

clone size: .
CDR3 length: 16
V gene: TRBV28
J gene: TRBJ1-1
D gene: .
CDR3 DNA: TGTGCCAGCAGCCCGCGGGGGGGGAGGATGTACACTGAAGCTTTCTTT
CDR3 protein: CASSPRGGRMYTEAFF

clone size: .
CDR3 length: 15
V gene: TRBV6-1
J gene: TRBJ2-3
D gene: TRBD2
CDR3 DNA: TGTGCCAGCAGTGCAGGACTAGCGATCACAGATACGCAGTATTTT
CDR3 protein: CASSAGLAITDTQYF

clone size: once
CDR3 length: 14
V gene: TRBV5-1
J gene: TRBJ2-5
D gene: .
CDR3 DNA: TGCGCCAGCAGCTTCGGCAGGGGCCAAGAGACCCAGTACTTC
CDR3 protein: CASSFGRGQETQYF

clone size: .
CDR3 length: 14
V gene: TRBV6-6
J gene: TRBJ1-5
D gene: .
CDR3 DNA: TGTGCCAGCAGTTCTTCAAGGGGGGATCAGCCCCAGCATTTT
CDR3 protein: CASSSSRGDQPQHF

clone size: .
CDR3 length: 14
V gene: TRBV7-3
J gene: TRBJ1-6
D gene: .
CDR3 DNA: TGTGCCAGCAGCCGAGGGTTGACAGATTCACCCCTCCACTTT
CDR3 protein: CASSRGLTDSPLHF

clone size: .
CDR3 length: 11
V gene: TRBV30
J gene: TRBJ2-5
D gene: .
CDR3 DNA: TGTGCCTTCAGGGAACAAGAGACCCAGTACTTC
CDR3 protein: CAFREQETQYF